Listed below are T cell receptor beta chains from one sample, sequenced in a study of blood T cell repertoires in COVID-19. The assay was immunoSEQ multiplex PCR, and TCRdb's table has in-frame clones only and misses some. The sample has some 300,000 clones; 70% to 90% are singletons. Source material: peripheral blood. Receptors originate from a woman aged 25 to 39 who had recovered from COVID-19. Each CDR3 is given with its conserved first and last residue. Each record gives: J gene, V gene, CDR3 protein.

>TRBJ1-2|TRBV21-1
CASSNTGNNYGYTF
>TRBJ1-5|TRBV18
CASSPTGGGNNQPQHF
>TRBJ1-1|TRBV27
CASSQGAANTEAFF
>TRBJ2-5|TRBV5-8
CASSLIGAGGPGTQYF
>TRBJ2-5|TRBV24-1
CATSDPQGALIETQYF
>TRBJ1-2|TRBV18
CASSPQGGMSYGYTF
>TRBJ2-2|TRBV3-1/TRBV3-2
CASSLTGDTGELFF
>TRBJ1-1|TRBV9
CASREGLMNTEAFF
>TRBJ1-2|TRBV19
CASSRQGDGYTF
>TRBJ1-1|TRBV7-9
CASSWGQGSTEAFF
>TRBJ1-1|TRBV5-5
CASSAHRVGSNTEAFF
>TRBJ2-7|TRBV11-3
CASSVGTGSYEQYF
>TRBJ2-7|TRBV5-1
CASSLVLGGYEQYF
>TRBJ1-1|TRBV2
CASSEETNTEAFF
>TRBJ1-3|TRBV19
CASSATGGSSGNTIYF
>TRBJ1-1|TRBV27
CASSPGGITEAFF
>TRBJ2-5|TRBV9
CASSVASQVWETQYF
>TRBJ1-1|TRBV16
CASSRDRGLISEAFF
>TRBJ2-3|TRBV2
CASSDPGGGSRIKADTQYF
>TRBJ1-1|TRBV6-5
CASSRDRNTEAFF
>TRBJ2-5|TRBV24-1
CATSDLGQDQETQYF
>TRBJ1-5|TRBV19
CASSHRADQPQHF
>TRBJ2-1|TRBV11-2
CASSSVSDEQFF
>TRBJ1-1|TRBV7-8
CASSSIQGVTEAFF
>TRBJ2-5|TRBV5-1
CASSSDPGGQETQYF
>TRBJ2-2|TRBV28
CASNLGTGLEKNTGELFF
>TRBJ2-6|TRBV5-1
CASSLVGGTGANVLTF
>TRBJ1-4|TRBV30
CAWRSQGGEKLFF
>TRBJ1-1|TRBV2
CASTEQGGAEAFF
>TRBJ2-1|TRBV5-5
CASSIWLAEYNEQFF
>TRBJ2-1|TRBV28
CATRDFAYNEQFF
>TRBJ2-2|TRBV6-5
CASSYSSQGNTGELFF
>TRBJ2-5|TRBV20-1
CSASQSARGETQYF
>TRBJ2-2|TRBV2
CASNIQGPGELFF
>TRBJ1-4|TRBV10-2
CASSVISRGITNEKLFF
>TRBJ1-5|TRBV27
CASSFEGPRVQGTQPQHF
>TRBJ2-5|TRBV21-1
CASSKARGGEKKETQYF
>TRBJ1-5|TRBV4-1
CASSLSRNQPQHF